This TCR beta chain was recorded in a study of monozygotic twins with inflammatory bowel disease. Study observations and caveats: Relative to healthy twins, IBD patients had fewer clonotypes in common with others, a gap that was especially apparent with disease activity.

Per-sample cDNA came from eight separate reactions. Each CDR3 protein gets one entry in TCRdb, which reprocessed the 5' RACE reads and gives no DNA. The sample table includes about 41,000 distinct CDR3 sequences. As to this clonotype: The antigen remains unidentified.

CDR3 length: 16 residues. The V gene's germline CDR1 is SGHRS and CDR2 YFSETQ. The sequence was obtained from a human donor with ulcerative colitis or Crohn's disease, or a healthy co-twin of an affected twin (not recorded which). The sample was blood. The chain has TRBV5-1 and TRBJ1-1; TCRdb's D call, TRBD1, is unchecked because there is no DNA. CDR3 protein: CASSSMVGAGSTEAFF.